Each of the 9 T cell receptor beta chains below was sequenced from the same sample in a study of CD8+CD57+ T cells in acquired aplastic anemia. Genomic DNA acted as the template from which TCR beta VDJ combination and CDR3 sequence profiling were carried out. MiXCR, applied by TCRdb to the reads, yields one record per CDR3 protein. Found here are fewer than 150,000 distinct CDR3 sequences, around 50% of them singletons; the top ten hold roughly 2.7%. The sequencing input was sorted CD4+, CD8+, or CD8+CD57+ T cells (not recorded which) from PBMCs. The receptors stem from a human donor in good health, serving as a control.

Remarks on this clonotype: This may be a read error, as it is one base from a much larger clone. The rearrangement links TRBV11-1 to TRBJ2-1; D remains unclear. CDR3 size: 16 residues. The germline V gene encodes CDR1 SGHAT and CDR2 FQDESV (reference sequence). The CDR3: CASSPQALNSYNEQLF. In DNA form, the CDR3 reads TGTGCCAGCAGCCCCCAGGCCTTGAATTCCTACAATGAGCAGCTCTTC.

Points on this clonotype: An end of the junction does not agree with germline; a read error may underlie this. The chain has TRBV15 and TRBJ1-2, with 7 bases fitting TRBD1. Germline loops: CDR1 LNHNV, CDR2 YYDKDF (reference sequence). CDR3 size: 14 residues. The CDR3 nucleotides are TGTGCCGCCAGCAGACTCCGACAGGGTGGGGGCCACACCTTC. This codes for CAASRLRQGGGHTF.

The rearrangement joins TRBV6-1 to TRBJ1-5; TRBD1 is a possible D gene (5 bases). Germline V gene sequence: CDR1 MNHNS, CDR2 SASEGT. This CDR3 is 14 amino acids long. V shed 5 bases and J shed 9 bases, with 17 bases lying between them. Here the CDR3 reads CASSPDSRGGPQHF. The CDR3 DNA sequence: TGTGCCAGCAGTCCCGACAGCCGCGGGGGGCCCCAGCATTTT.

This clonotype was picked up many times. This chain joins TRBV5-5 and TRBJ2-3; the match to TRBD2 covers 9 bases. Germline assignment: CDR1 SGHKS and CDR2 YYEKEE (reference sequence). V gave up 2 bases and J gave up 4 bases; unmatched junction bases: 5. The length of the CDR3 is 15 residues. The CDR3 DNA reads TGTGCCAGCAGCTTACCGGGACTAGCATCAGATACGCAGTATTTT. As protein: CASSLPGLASDTQYF. Full variable domain (outside the CDR3, taken from reference TRBV5-5 and TRBJ2-3): DAGVTQSPTHLIKTRGQQVTLRCSPISGHKSVSWYQQVLGQGPQFIFQYYEKEERGRGNFPDRFSARQFPNYSSELNVNALLLGDSALYLCASSLPGLASDTQYFGPGTRLTVL.

V is TRBV30 and J is TRBJ1-4; possible D gene TRBD1, 5 bases. The CDR3 runs 14 residues. From germline, CDR1 is GTSNPN and CDR2 SVGIG (reference sequence). V was clipped by 0 bases and J by 7 bases, with 12 bases between them. The CDR3 bases are TGTGCCTGGAGTGTACGGGGCGGAGCTGAAAAACTGTTTTTT. This translates into CAWSVRGGAEKLFF.

The chain links TRBV9 to TRBJ1-2; no clear D. Germline V CDR1 and CDR2: SGDLS, YYNGEE. Trimming cost V 3 bases and J 7 bases, with 28 bases left between them. The CDR3 contains 18 residues. Here the CDR3 DNA reads TGTGCCAGCAGCGCAGTTCGGGCGGCTCTTGGTGTGGGCTTTGGCTACACCTTC. Encoded protein: CASSAVRAALGVGFGYTF. The full variable domain, with the rest looked up from reference TRBV9 and TRBJ1-2, is DSGVTQTPKHLITATGQRVTLRCSPRSGDLSVYWYQQSLDQGLQFLIQYYNGEERAKGNILERFSAQQFPDLHSELNLSSLELGDSALYFCASSAVRAALGVGFGYTFGSGTRLTVV.

This clonotype is categorized as medium-sized. The CDR3: CAIGTGSSYEQYF. As DNA, the CDR3 is TGTGCCATCGGGACAGGGAGCTCCTACGAGCAGTACTTC. The genes are TRBV10-3 and TRBJ2-7, with TRBD1 matching over 9 bases. Trimming took 8 bases from V and 0 from J; bases not matched to a gene: 2. The CDR3 loop spans 13 amino acids. Germline V gene lookup returns CDR1 ENHRY and CDR2 SYGVKD.

Only a few counts were recorded for this clonotype. The chain recombines TRBV7-9 with TRBJ2-7; either TRBD1 or TRBD2 may supply D (5 bases each). With 5 bases removed from V and 3 bases from J, the gap between germline ends came to 11 bases. CDR3 length equals 13 residues. Germline values: CDR1 SEHNR, CDR2 FQNEAQ (reference sequence). The CDR3 loop is CASSPGLHYEQYF. CDR3 DNA sequence: TGTGCCAGCAGCCCGGGGCTACACTACGAGCAGTACTTC.

This chain joins TRBV20-1 and TRBJ2-3; 15 bases are shared with TRBD2. The CDR3 has 15 residues. Germline V gene lookup returns CDR1 DFQATT and CDR2 SNEGSKA (reference sequence). V trimming: 5 bases; J trimming: 3 bases; junction bases outside the gene matches: 3. This CDR3 is CSAWTSGGVTDTQYF. The CDR3 bases are TGCAGTGCTTGGACTAGCGGGGGGGTAACAGATACGCAGTATTTT.